Listed below are T cell receptor beta chains from one sample, sequenced in a study of response to subunit inactivated influenza vaccine. TCRdb itself ran the RT-PCR reads through MiXCR, one entry per CDR3 protein. The sample lists roughly 760,000 distinct CDR3 sequences; 21% were seen once. The source was PBMCs from blood, collected about 5 days after vaccination. These receptors came from a man aged 45 to 65 who received an inactivated influenza vaccine. Both conserved end residues are part of each CDR3. D genes are given only for firm matches. The size entry is marked missing in some rows and otherwise reads once, few, many or a size class.

V,D,J,size,DNA,CDR3
TRBV5-1,-,TRBJ1-2,few,TGCGCCAGCTCGACGGACATAAGGAATGGCTACACCTTC,CASSTDIRNGYTF
TRBV21-1,-,TRBJ2-3,-,TGTGCCAGCAGCAAAGTTAGTGGTTCGGCGCAGTATTTT,CASSKVSGSAQYF
TRBV10-3,-,TRBJ2-3,few,TGTGCCATCAAAGCTGAGCTCGGGAGTGGCACAGATACGCAGTATTTT,CAIKAELGSGTDTQYF
TRBV5-5,-,TRBJ2-2,-,TGTGCCAGCAGCTTGTTTGTGGGTCGGAACACCGGGGAGCTGTTTTTT,CASSLFVGRNTGELFF
TRBV24-1,-,TRBJ2-2,few,TGTGCCACCAGTGATTCCGTTAACGGGGAGCTGTTTTTT,CATSDSVNGELFF
TRBV12-3/TRBV12-4,-,TRBJ2-1,-,TGTGCCAGCAGTTTTTGGGGCAAGAGCTACAATGAGCAGTTCTTC,CASSFWGKSYNEQFF
TRBV30,TRBD2,TRBJ2-1,-,TGTGCCCGAAATAGCGGGAGAGTCAATGAGCAGTTCTTC,CARNSGRVNEQFF
TRBV20-1,-,TRBJ1-6,few,TGCAGTGCTAGCCCCGAGCCTACAACCAATTCACCCCTCCACTTT,CSASPEPTTNSPLHF
TRBV12-3/TRBV12-4,TRBD2,TRBJ2-5,few,TGTGCCAGCAGTCCCGGACTAGCGGGGGGGCCGCGAGAGACCCAGTACTTC,CASSPGLAGGPRETQYF
TRBV20-1,-,TRBJ2-1,-,TGCAGTGCTTCCGGGGAGAATGAGCAGTTCTTC,CSASGENEQFF
TRBV10-3,TRBD1,TRBJ2-2,-,TGTGCCATAGCCAGGGGGCAGGACACCGGGGAGCTGTTTTTT,CAIARGQDTGELFF
TRBV11-2,-,TRBJ2-2,few,TGTGCCAGCAGCCCTAAAAGGCCAGCCTCTTCGGGCACCGGGGAGCTGTTTTTT,CASSPKRPASSGTGELFF
TRBV12-3/TRBV12-4,TRBD2,TRBJ2-7,many,TGTGCCAGCAGTTCCCGACTAGCGGGAGATCGATACGAGCAGTACTTC,CASSSRLAGDRYEQYF
TRBV5-5,-,TRBJ2-7,many,TGTGCCAGCAGCTCCCAAGGACAGTCCTACGAGCAGTACTTC,CASSSQGQSYEQYF
TRBV4-1,TRBD1,TRBJ1-5,-,TGCGCCAGCCAGGGGGCGCCGGGGCAGCCCCAGCATTTT,CASQGAPGQPQHF
TRBV12-3/TRBV12-4,TRBD1,TRBJ2-1,-,TGTGCCAGCAGAGACAGGGGGTCGAATGAGCAGTTCTTC,CASRDRGSNEQFF
TRBV7-3,-,TRBJ2-2,-,TGTGCCAGCAGCTTATCGGTCGCGACGTCCGGGGAGCTGTTTTTT,CASSLSVATSGELFF
TRBV9,-,TRBJ2-5,-,TGTGCCAGCAGCCTTAATCTAGACCCGGCGGGGACCCAGTACTTC,CASSLNLDPAGTQYF
TRBV20-1,-,TRBJ2-1,-,TGCAGTGCTAGGCTAGCTCGCATCAATGAGCAGTTCTTC,CSARLARINEQFF
TRBV11-2,TRBD1,TRBJ2-5,-,TGTGCCAGCAGCTCCTTTTTCCGGGACAGGGGGCGACGAGAGACCCAGTACTTC,CASSSFFRDRGRRETQYF
TRBV18,TRBD1,TRBJ2-5,few,TGTGCCAGCTCACCACCGATGGGACAGCAAGAGACCCAGTACTTC,CASSPPMGQQETQYF
TRBV5-6,TRBD1,TRBJ2-4,-,TGTGCCAGCAGCCCAACAGGGGTCACAAACATTCAGTACTTC,CASSPTGVTNIQYF
TRBV7-2,-,TRBJ2-3,few,TGTGCCAGCAGCCGCCGGACGGAAGATACGCAGTATTTT,CASSRRTEDTQYF
TRBV5-5,-,TRBJ2-2,few,TGTGCCAGCAGCTTGCAGCAGGGAAGCTTGAACACCGGGGAGCTGTTTTTT,CASSLQQGSLNTGELFF
TRBV5-6,-,TRBJ1-1,-,TGTGCCAGCAGCTTGGCGAGCTTCAGTACTGAAGCTTTCTTT,CASSLASFSTEAFF
TRBV20-1,TRBD1,TRBJ2-5,-,TGCAGTGCTAGAGGACAGGGCCCTACTGGGGCCCAGTACTTC,CSARGQGPTGAQYF
TRBV7-2,TRBD2,TRBJ2-1,-,TGTGCCAGCAGCCCAGTGGCTAGCGGGAGTAGTGAGCAGTTCTTC,CASSPVASGSSEQFF
TRBV5-1,-,TRBJ2-5,-,TGCGCCAGCAGCTTGGAGTTGGCTCTCAAGACCCAGTACTTC,CASSLELALKTQYF
TRBV7-2,-,TRBJ2-2,-,TGTGCCAGCAGCTTATATTTCAGGGTTCAGGACACCGGGGAGCTGTTTTTT,CASSLYFRVQDTGELFF
TRBV20-1,-,TRBJ2-5,many,TGCAGTGCTAGAGGGCCCATGGGGGAGACCCAGTACTTC,CSARGPMGETQYF
TRBV5-6,TRBD1,TRBJ1-5,-,TGTGCCAGCAGCTTGGGTCCTCCGGGACAGGTTAATCAGCCCCAGCATTTT,CASSLGPPGQVNQPQHF
TRBV5-6,-,TRBJ2-7,-,TGTGCCAGCAGCTTGGGGGCCCAATGGGACTACGAGCAGTACTTC,CASSLGAQWDYEQYF
TRBV20-1,TRBD2,TRBJ2-1,-,TGCAGTGCTAGCCTGGCTAGCGGGAGAGATGAGCAGTTCTTC,CSASLASGRDEQFF
TRBV19,TRBD1,TRBJ1-1,-,TGTGCCAGTAGTAGAAGGACAGGGAGTGGGAAAACTGAAGCTTTCTTT,CASSRRTGSGKTEAFF
TRBV29-1,-,TRBJ2-7,many,TGCAGCGTATTAGCCTCGCCCCAATCCTACGAGCAGTACTTC,CSVLASPQSYEQYF
TRBV7-7,-,TRBJ1-6,few,TGTGCCAGCAAGTATCGGGCACCTCCTAAGGGCTCCTATAATTCACCCCTCCACTTT,CASKYRAPPKGSYNSPLHF
TRBV20-1,-,TRBJ1-1,-,TGCAGTGCTAGAGAAGGGGGGTTGGTAGGGTCTGAAGCTTTCTTT,CSAREGGLVGSEAFF
TRBV5-1,-,TRBJ2-1,many,TGCGCCAGCAGCATACAGGGAATGAATGAGCAGTTCTTC,CASSIQGMNEQFF
TRBV7-9,-,TRBJ1-2,-,TGTGCCAGCAGCTTAGTTGCAGCGCGGAACTATGGCTACACCTTC,CASSLVAARNYGYTF
TRBV25-1,-,TRBJ1-3,-,TGTGCCAGCAGTTCCTTCCCGGACGGAGTCTCTGGAAACACCATATATTTT,CASSSFPDGVSGNTIYF
TRBV15,-,TRBJ2-7,few,TGTGCCACCAGCACCGGCAGGGACGAGCAGTACTTC,CATSTGRDEQYF
TRBV4-2,-,TRBJ2-5,few,TGTGCCAGCAGCCAAGATCCGACAGTAGAGACCCAGTACTTC,CASSQDPTVETQYF
TRBV6-1,TRBD1,TRBJ2-2,-,TGTGCCAGCAGTCAGAGGACAGGGGCGAACACCGGGGAGCTGTTTTTT,CASSQRTGANTGELFF
TRBV20-1,-,TRBJ2-7,few,TGCAGTGCTATAGTGTACGGGTCCTACGAGCAGTACTTC,CSAIVYGSYEQYF
TRBV12-3/TRBV12-4,TRBD2,TRBJ2-3,few,TGTGCCAGCAGGGAAAGCGGGGAAGTAGATACGCAGTATTTT,CASRESGEVDTQYF
TRBV4-3,-,TRBJ2-2,few,TGCGCCAGCAGCCAAGATATGGGGTCGAACACCGGGGAGCTGTTTTTT,CASSQDMGSNTGELFF
TRBV6-2/TRBV6-3,-,TRBJ2-2,-,TGTGCCGCACGCGGATACACCGGGGAGCTGTTTTTT,CAARGYTGELFF